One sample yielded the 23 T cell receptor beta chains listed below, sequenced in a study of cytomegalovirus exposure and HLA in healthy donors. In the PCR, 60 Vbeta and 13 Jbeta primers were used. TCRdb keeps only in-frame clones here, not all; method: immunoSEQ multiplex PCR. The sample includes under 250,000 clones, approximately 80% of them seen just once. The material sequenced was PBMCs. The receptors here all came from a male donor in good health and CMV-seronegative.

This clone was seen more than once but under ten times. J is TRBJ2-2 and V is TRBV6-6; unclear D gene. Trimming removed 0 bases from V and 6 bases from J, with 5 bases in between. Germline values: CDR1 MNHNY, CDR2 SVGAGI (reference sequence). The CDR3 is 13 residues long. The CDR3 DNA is TGTGCCAGCAGTTACTCGCTAGCCGGGGAGCTGTTTTTT. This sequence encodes CASSYSLAGELFF.

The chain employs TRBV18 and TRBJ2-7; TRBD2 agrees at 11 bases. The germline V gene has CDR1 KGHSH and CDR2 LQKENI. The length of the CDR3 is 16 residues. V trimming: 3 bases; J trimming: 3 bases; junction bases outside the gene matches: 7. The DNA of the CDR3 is TGTGCCAGCTCACCCGAGACTAGCGGGACACACTACGAGCAGTACTTC. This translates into CASSPETSGTHYEQYF.

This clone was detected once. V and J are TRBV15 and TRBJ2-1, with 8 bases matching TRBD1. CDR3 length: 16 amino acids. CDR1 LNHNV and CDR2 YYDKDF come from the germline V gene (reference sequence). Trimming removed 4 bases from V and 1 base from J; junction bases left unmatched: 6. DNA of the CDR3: TGTGCCACCAGCAAGCGGACAGGGTCGTCCTACAATGAGCAGTTCTTC. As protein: CATSKRTGSSYNEQFF.

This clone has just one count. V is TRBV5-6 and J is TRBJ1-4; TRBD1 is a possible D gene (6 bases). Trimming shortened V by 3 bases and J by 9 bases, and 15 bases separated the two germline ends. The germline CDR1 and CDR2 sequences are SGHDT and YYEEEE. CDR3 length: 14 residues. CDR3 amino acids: CASSYRDNGQKLFF. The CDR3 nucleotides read TGTGCCAGCAGCTACCGGGACAACGGGCAAAAACTGTTTTTT.

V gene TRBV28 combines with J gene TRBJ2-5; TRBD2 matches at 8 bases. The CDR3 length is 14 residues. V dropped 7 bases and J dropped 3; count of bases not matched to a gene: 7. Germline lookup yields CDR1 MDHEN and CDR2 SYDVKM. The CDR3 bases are TGTGCCAGCATTCCCAGCGGGAGAGAAGAGACCCAGTACTTC. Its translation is CASIPSGREETQYF.

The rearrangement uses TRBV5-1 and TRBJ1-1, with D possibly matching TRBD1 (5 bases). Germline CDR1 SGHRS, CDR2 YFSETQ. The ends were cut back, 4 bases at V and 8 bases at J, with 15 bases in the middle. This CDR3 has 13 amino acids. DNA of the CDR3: TGCGCCAGCAGCCATGGGGGGACGGACGAAGCTTTCTTT. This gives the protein CASSHGGTDEAFF.

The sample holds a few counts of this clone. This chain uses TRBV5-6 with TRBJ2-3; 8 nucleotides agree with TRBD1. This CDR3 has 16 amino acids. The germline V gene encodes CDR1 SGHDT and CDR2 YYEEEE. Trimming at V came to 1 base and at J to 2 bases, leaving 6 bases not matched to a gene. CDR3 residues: CASSLRYRGITDTQYF. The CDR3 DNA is TGTGCCAGCAGCTTGCGGTACAGGGGGATCACAGATACGCAGTATTTT. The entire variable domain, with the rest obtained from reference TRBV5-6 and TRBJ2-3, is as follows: DAGVTQSPTHLIKTRGQQVTLRCSPKSGHDTVSWYQQALGQGPQFIFQYYEEEERQRGNFPDRFSGHQFPNYSSELNVNALLLGDSALYLCASSLRYRGITDTQYFGPGTRLTVL.

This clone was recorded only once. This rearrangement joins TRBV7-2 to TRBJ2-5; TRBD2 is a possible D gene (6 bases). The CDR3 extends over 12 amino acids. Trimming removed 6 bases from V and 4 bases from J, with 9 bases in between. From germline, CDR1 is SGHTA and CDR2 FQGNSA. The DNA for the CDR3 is TGTGCCAGCAGTCGGGAGAGAGAGACCCAGTACTTC. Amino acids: CASSRERETQYF. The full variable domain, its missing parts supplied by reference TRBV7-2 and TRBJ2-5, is GAGVSQSPSNKVTEKGKDVELRCDPISGHTALYWYRQSLGQGLEFLIYFQGNSAPDKSGLPSDRFSAERTGGSVSTLTIQRTQQEDSAVYLCASSRERETQYFGPGTRLLVL.

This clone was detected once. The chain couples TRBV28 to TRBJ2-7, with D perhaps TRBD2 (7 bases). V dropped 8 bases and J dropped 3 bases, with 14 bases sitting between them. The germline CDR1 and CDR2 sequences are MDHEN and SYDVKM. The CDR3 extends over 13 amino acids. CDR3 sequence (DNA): TGTGCCAGCCAAAACGGGGGGCTCTACGAGCAGTACTTC. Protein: CASQNGGLYEQYF. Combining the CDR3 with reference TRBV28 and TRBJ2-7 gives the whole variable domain DVKVTQSSRYLVKRTGEKVFLECVQDMDHENMFWYRQDPGLGLRLIYFSYDVKMKEKGDIPEGYSVSREKKERFSLILESASTNQTSMYLCASQNGGLYEQYFGPGTRLTVT.

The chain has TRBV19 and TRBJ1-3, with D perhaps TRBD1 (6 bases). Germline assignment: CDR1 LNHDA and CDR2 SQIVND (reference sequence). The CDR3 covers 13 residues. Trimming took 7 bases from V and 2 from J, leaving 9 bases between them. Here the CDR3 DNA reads TGTGCCAGTAACAGGGCAGCTGGAAACACCATATATTTT. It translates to CASNRAAGNTIYF.

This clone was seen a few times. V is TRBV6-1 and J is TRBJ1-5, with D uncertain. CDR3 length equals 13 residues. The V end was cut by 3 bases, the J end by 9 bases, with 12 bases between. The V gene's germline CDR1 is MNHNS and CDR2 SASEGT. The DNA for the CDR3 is TGTGCCAGCAGTGAGGGCTCCGCCCCGCCCCAGCATTTT. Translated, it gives CASSEGSAPPQHF.

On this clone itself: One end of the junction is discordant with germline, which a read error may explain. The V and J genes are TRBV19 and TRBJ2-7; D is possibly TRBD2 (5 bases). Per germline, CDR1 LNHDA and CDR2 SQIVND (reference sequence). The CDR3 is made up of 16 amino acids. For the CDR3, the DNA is TGTGCCAGTAGTCTAGACTATACCGGGAACCCTTACGAGCAGTACTTC. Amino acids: CASSLDYTGNPYEQYF.

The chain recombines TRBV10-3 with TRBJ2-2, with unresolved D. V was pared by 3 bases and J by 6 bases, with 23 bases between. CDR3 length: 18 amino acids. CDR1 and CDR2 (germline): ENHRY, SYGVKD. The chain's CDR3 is CAISDLRRLIDSPGELFF. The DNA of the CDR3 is TGTGCCATCAGTGACCTGAGGCGCCTCATAGATTCCCCCGGGGAGCTGTTTTTT.

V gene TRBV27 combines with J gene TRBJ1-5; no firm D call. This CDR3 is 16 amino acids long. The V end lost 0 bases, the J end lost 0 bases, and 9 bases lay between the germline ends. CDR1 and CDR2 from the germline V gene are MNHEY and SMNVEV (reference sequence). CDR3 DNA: TGTGCCAGCAGTTTATCGGGCAGCTATAGCAATCAGCCCCAGCATTTT. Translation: CASSLSGSYSNQPQHF.

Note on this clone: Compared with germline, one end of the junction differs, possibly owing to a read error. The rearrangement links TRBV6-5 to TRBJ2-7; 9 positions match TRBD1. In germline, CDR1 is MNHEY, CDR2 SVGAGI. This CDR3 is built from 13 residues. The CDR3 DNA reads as TGTGCCAGCAGTTCCAGCGGAATGGGACAGGGAATATTC. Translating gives CASSSSGMGQGIF.

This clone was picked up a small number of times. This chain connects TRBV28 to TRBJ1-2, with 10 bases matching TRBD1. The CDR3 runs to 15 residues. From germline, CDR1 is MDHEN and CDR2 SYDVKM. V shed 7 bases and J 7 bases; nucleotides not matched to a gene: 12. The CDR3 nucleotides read TGTGCCAGCAAAATCCCGGGACAGGGGTACACTGGCTACACCTTC. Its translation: CASKIPGQGYTGYTF.

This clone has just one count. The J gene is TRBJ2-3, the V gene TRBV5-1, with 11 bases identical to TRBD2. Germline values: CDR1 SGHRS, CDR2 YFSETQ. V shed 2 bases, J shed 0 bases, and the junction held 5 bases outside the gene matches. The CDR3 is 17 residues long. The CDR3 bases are TGCGCCAGCAGCTTCGCCGGGACTAGCGGTAGCACAGATACGCAGTATTTT. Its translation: CASSFAGTSGSTDTQYF.

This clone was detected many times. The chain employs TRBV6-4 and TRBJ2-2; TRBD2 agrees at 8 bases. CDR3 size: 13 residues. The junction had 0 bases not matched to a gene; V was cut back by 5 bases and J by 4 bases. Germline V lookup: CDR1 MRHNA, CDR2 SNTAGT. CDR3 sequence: CASSTSGTGELFF. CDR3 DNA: TGTGCCAGCAGTACTAGCGGCACCGGGGAGCTGTTTTTT.

Here the CDR3 DNA reads TGTGCCAGCCAACCCGGGGGGACAGGGTATATCGAGCAGTACTTC. Residues: CASQPGGTGYIEQYF. The chain joins TRBV28 to TRBJ2-7, with 9 nucleotides matching TRBD1. V was clipped by 8 bases and J by 6 bases; unmatched bases: 14. The CDR3 runs to 15 residues. Germline-derived CDR1 and CDR2 are MDHEN and SYDVKM.

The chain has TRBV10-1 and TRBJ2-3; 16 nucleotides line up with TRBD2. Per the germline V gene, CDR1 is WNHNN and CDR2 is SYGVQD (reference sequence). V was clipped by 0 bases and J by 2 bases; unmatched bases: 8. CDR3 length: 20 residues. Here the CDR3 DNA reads TGCGCCAGCAGTGAGTCGCAAGGGACTAGCGGGAGGGAGTACACAGATACGCAGTATTTT. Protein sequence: CASSESQGTSGREYTDTQYF.

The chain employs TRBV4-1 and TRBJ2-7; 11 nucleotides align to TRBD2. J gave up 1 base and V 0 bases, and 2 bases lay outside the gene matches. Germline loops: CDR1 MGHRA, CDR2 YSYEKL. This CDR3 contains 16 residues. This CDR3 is CASSQDPSGRSYEQYF. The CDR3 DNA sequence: TGCGCCAGCAGCCAAGACCCTAGCGGGAGGTCCTACGAGCAGTACTTC.

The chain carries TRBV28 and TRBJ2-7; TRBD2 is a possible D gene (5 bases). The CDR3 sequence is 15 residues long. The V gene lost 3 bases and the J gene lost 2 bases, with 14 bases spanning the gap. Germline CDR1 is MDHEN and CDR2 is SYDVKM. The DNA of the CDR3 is TGTGCCAGCAGTTTGGCGGGCCCTGGGGCCTACGAGCAGTACTTC. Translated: CASSLAGPGAYEQYF.

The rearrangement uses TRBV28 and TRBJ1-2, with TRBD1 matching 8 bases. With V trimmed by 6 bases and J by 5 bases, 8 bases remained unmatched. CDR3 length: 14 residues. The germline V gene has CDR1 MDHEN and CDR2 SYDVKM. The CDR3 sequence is CASSYGQGWYGYTF. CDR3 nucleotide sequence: TGTGCCAGCAGCTATGGACAGGGTTGGTATGGCTACACCTTC.